The entry that follows covers one T cell receptor beta chain sequence. Its binding antigen is unknown. No base quality values were provided; no much bigger clone lies one nucleotide off. The CDR3 runs 15 amino acids, cysteine and phenylalanine included. Only the CDR3 region is kept as DNA, spanning 45 bases read in frame from base 1. For this chain, trimming is 6 bases at the V end and 4 bases at the J end, and the number of junction bases without a gene match is 12. CDR1 and CDR2 are read off the germline V gene (reference sequence) as MNHEY and SMNVEV. These data belong to a study of technical replicates of blood from several donors (dated by TCRdb to about 2017). Libraries were made using the immunoSEQ multiplex PCR assay. Not all clones reach the TCRdb copy of this immuneACCESS table, which keeps in-frame sequences only. Checked studies attribute under half of the gap to unresolved V genes and leave the rest unexplained. The sample contains under 95,000 clones, roughly 94% of them found a single time. The top ten clonotypes cover approximately 0.25% of the sample.

The receptor's source is a human donor in good health. The receptor chain draws on TRBV27 and TRBJ2-7, and TRBD2 aligns with 7 junction nucleotides. What was sequenced was T cells isolated from PBMCs. Read as DNA, the sequence is TGTGCCAGCAGACCCGGGGTAGCGGGTGTATACGAGCAGTACTTC. Its product reads: CASRPGVAGVYEQYF.